These 25 T cell receptor beta chains share one sample of origin, sequenced in a study of blood T cell repertoires in COVID-19. The data were produced by immunoSEQ multiplex PCR, yet TCRdb's version contains in-frame clones alone and is incomplete. The table has about 270,000 clones, more than 75% seen once. What was sequenced was PBMCs or T cells enriched from blood (not recorded which). These TCRs come from a woman aged 55-69 years in a cohort exposed to, infected with or recovered from COVID-19 (not recorded which).

J is TRBJ2-1 and V is TRBV7-8; a weak D match, TRBD2 (6 bases). The CDR3 totals 14 residues. CDR1 SGHVS and CDR2 FQNEAQ come from the germline V gene. V was cut by 4 bases and J by 7 bases, with 14 bases left in between. The CDR3 DNA is TGTGCCAGCAGCTCAAAGACTAGTTGGAATGAGCAGTTCTTC. Amino acid sequence: CASSSKTSWNEQFF.

The table lists this clone with a count of one. The chain's CDR3 is CASRLGQSSTDTQYF. CDR3 in DNA: TGTGCCAGCAGATTGGGACAGTCTAGCACAGATACGCAGTATTTT. The rearrangement joins TRBV7-2 to TRBJ2-3, with 7 bases aligning to TRBD1. There are 15 residues in the CDR3. V was clipped by 6 bases and J by 0 bases; unmatched bases: 6. Germline loops: CDR1 SGHTA, CDR2 FQGNSA.

The chain employs TRBV18 and TRBJ2-4; TRBD1 matches at 10 bases. The germline V gene has CDR1 KGHSH and CDR2 LQKENI. Trimming removed 3 bases from V and 5 bases from J; junction bases left unmatched: 4. This CDR3 is built from 15 residues. CDR3 in amino acids: CASSPMTGGENIQYF. The CDR3 DNA sequence: TGTGCCAGCTCACCCATGACAGGGGGCGAAAACATTCAGTACTTC.

The chain couples TRBV27 to TRBJ1-5; TRBD1 matches at 9 bases. The CDR3 loop spans 15 amino acids. V lost 3 bases and J lost 7; bases outside the gene matches: 7. The germline V gene encodes CDR1 MNHEY and CDR2 SMNVEV (reference sequence). The CDR3 reads CASSLAGTGIQPQHF. The CDR3 bases are TGTGCCAGCAGTTTGGCCGGGACAGGGATCCAGCCCCAGCATTTT.

J is TRBJ2-7 and V is TRBV9, with TRBD2 matching over 7 bases. The length of the CDR3 is 13 residues. The J segment lost 3 bases and the V segment lost 6 bases, leaving 6 bases of the junction unmatched. The germline CDR1 and CDR2 sequences are SGDLS and YYNGEE. The CDR3: CASMRGNIYEQYF. CDR3 in DNA: TGTGCCAGCATGCGGGGGAACATCTACGAGCAGTACTTC.

The gene calls are TRBV19 and TRBJ2-1, with 13 bases that match TRBD2. The V gene's germline CDR1 is LNHDA and CDR2 SQIVND (reference sequence). Unmatched junction bases numbered 14, after V lost 3 bases and J lost 6 bases. The CDR3 length is 19 residues. The CDR3 bases are TGTGCCAGTAGTATCGGACTAGCGGGAGTCCGTAGGCATCCCAATGAGCAGTTCTTC. Its translation: CASSIGLAGVRRHPNEQFF. Together with reference TRBV19 and TRBJ2-1, the CDR3 gives the full variable domain: DGGITQSPKYLFRKEGQNVTLSCEQNLNHDAMYWYRQDPGQGLRLIYYSQIVNDFQKGDIAEGYSVSREKKESFPLTVTSAQKNPTAFYLCASSIGLAGVRRHPNEQFFGPGTRLTVL.

This sequence joins TRBV19 and TRBJ2-3; 10 bases fit TRBD1. The CDR3 has 13 amino acids. Germline CDR1 LNHDA, CDR2 SQIVND (reference sequence). V trimming: 6 bases; J trimming: 6 bases; junction bases outside the gene matches: 3. CDR3 DNA sequence: TGTGCCAGTAGCGACAGGGGGCATGATACGCAGTATTTT. Translated: CASSDRGHDTQYF.

This chain uses TRBV19 with TRBJ1-5, with D tentatively TRBD1 (6 bases). Between the trimmed V and J ends, which lost 0 bases and 2 bases, there was a span of 14 bases. This CDR3 comprises 17 residues. Germline V CDR1 and CDR2: LNHDA, SQIVND (reference sequence). CDR3 in amino acids: CASSIDGGRRGNQPQHF. DNA of the CDR3: TGTGCCAGTAGTATAGACGGGGGGCGCAGGGGCAATCAGCCCCAGCATTTT.

The chain joins TRBV19 to TRBJ2-5, with 10 bases lining up with TRBD2. The CDR3 is made up of 17 amino acids. The germline V gene encodes CDR1 LNHDA and CDR2 SQIVND (reference sequence). V dropped 1 base and J dropped 1; count of bases not matched to a gene: 6. CDR3 region: CASSIAAAGGGQETQYF. In DNA, the CDR3 is TGTGCCAGTAGTATAGCGGCAGCGGGAGGGGGCCAAGAGACCCAGTACTTC.

The gene calls are TRBV6-6 and TRBJ2-3, with D perhaps TRBD1 (5 bases). The germline V gene has CDR1 MNHNY and CDR2 SVGAGI (reference sequence). The CDR3 is 12 amino acids. Trimming took off 5 bases at V and 6 bases at J, with 9 bases between the two ends. CDR3 residues: CASSTQEDTQYF. CDR3 DNA sequence: TGTGCCAGCAGTACACAGGAGGATACGCAGTATTTT.

This chain connects TRBV24-1 to TRBJ2-5; 9 bases line up with TRBD2. The germline CDR1 and CDR2 sequences are KGHDR and SFDVKD. The CDR3 extends over 16 amino acids. J gave up 1 base and V 1 base, and 3 bases lay outside the gene matches. The CDR3 DNA follows: TGTGCCACCAGTGATTTTGCGCGGGAGGGCCAAGAGACCCAGTACTTC. This gives the protein CATSDFAREGQETQYF.

In DNA, the CDR3 is TGTGCCAGCAGTTACTACCCCCCCGGGGTGGAGGGTGAAAAACTGTTTTTT. It yields the protein CASSYYPPGVEGEKLFF. The rearrangement links TRBV27 to TRBJ1-4; D not certain. The V end was cut by 4 bases, the J end by 7 bases, with 22 bases between. CDR3 length: 17 amino acids. CDR1 MNHEY and CDR2 SMNVEV come from the germline V gene (reference sequence).

This clone has a single count. The chain joins TRBV6-5 to TRBJ2-1; TRBD2 agrees at 9 bases. Looked up from germline, CDR1 is MNHEY and CDR2 is SVGAGI. Losses at the gene ends were 2 bases for V and 3 bases for J; bases not matched to a gene: 5. The CDR3 contains 16 residues. CDR3 nucleotide sequence: TGTGCCAGCAGTTACCTAGCGGGAAGGGTCTACAATGAGCAGTTCTTC. Translating gives CASSYLAGRVYNEQFF.

The genes are TRBV4-2 and TRBJ2-1; a possible D gene is TRBD1 (5 bases). Germline V gene data show CDR1 as LGHNA and CDR2 as YNFKEQ. V gave up 0 bases and J gave up 8 bases, with 26 bases separating them. This CDR3 has 19 residues. The chain's CDR3 is CASSQDLPWTNGQDDEQFF. CDR3 bases: TGTGCCAGCAGCCAAGATCTCCCCTGGACAAACGGCCAAGACGATGAGCAGTTCTTC.

The chain uses TRBV5-1 and TRBJ2-7; 13 bases align to TRBD2. V lost 6 bases and J lost 2; bases outside the gene matches: 5. Germline CDR1 reads SGHRS; CDR2 reads YFSETQ. The CDR3 totals 15 residues. This chain's CDR3 is CASNTGTSGTYEQYF. The CDR3, as DNA: TGCGCCAGCAACACCGGGACTAGCGGGACCTACGAGCAGTACTTC.

The chain has TRBV3-1 (or the pseudogene TRBV3-2) and TRBJ1-2; the match to TRBD1 covers 8 bases. The CDR3 loop spans 14 amino acids. The trim removed 5 bases at V and 8 bases at J, leaving 10 bases unmatched. Germline CDR1 and CDR2: LGHDT and YNNKEL (reference sequence). The CDR3, as DNA: TGTGCCAGCAGCTCCAGGGGGCACCCGCAGGGCTACACCTTC. Translating gives CASSSRGHPQGYTF.

V and J are TRBV5-5 and TRBJ1-1; D remains ambiguous. The CDR3 is made up of 15 amino acids. Germline values: CDR1 SGHKS, CDR2 YYEKEE (reference sequence). V was shortened by 4 bases and J by 5 bases, with 18 bases between the two germline ends. The CDR3 DNA reads as TGTGCCAGCAGCCCGGTGGACGCTTGGAGGACTGAAGCTTTCTTT. Translating it yields CASSPVDAWRTEAFF.

This chain joins TRBV2 and TRBJ1-6; 8 nucleotides align to TRBD1. Losses at the gene ends were 4 bases for V and 7 bases for J; bases not matched to a gene: 3. Germline loops: CDR1 SNHLY, CDR2 FYNNEI. The CDR3 loop spans 14 amino acids. This CDR3 is CASSATGGNSPLHF. The CDR3 bases are TGTGCCAGCAGTGCAACAGGGGGGAATTCACCCCTCCACTTT.

This clone was counted between two and nine times. The CDR3 spells CASSRPTGMNTEAFF. The CDR3 DNA sequence: TGTGCCAGCAGTCGCCCAACAGGGATGAACACTGAAGCTTTCTTT. The chain recombines TRBV28 with TRBJ1-1, with D maybe TRBD1 (6 bases). Between the trimmed V and J ends, which lost 5 bases and 0 bases, there was a span of 13 bases. Per germline, CDR1 MDHEN and CDR2 SYDVKM. The CDR3 spans 15 residues.

This sequence joins TRBV24-1 and TRBJ1-5; the D gene is possibly TRBD1 (6 bases). Trimming left V 3 bases short and J 4 bases short, with 9 bases between. This CDR3 is 14 amino acids long. Germline V gene lookup returns CDR1 KGHDR and CDR2 SFDVKD. For the CDR3, the DNA is TGTGCCACCAGTGATCAGAGGGGGAATCAGCCCCAGCATTTT. Residues: CATSDQRGNQPQHF.

V is TRBV7-9 and J is TRBJ1-1; D call uncertain. V was clipped by 2 bases and J by 1 base, with 8 bases between them. The CDR3 sequence is 14 residues long. CDR1 is SEHNR and CDR2 is FQNEAQ in the germline V gene (reference sequence). The CDR3 DNA is TGTGCCAGCAGCTTAATCGGAGAGAACACTGAAGCTTTCTTT. It codes for CASSLIGENTEAFF.

This clone was observed a handful of times. The rearrangement links TRBV6-5 to TRBJ2-1, with 8 bases fitting TRBD2. Germline loops: CDR1 MNHEY, CDR2 SVGAGI. The V segment lost 7 bases and the J segment 7 bases; nucleotides outside the gene matches: 9. This CDR3 comprises 14 residues. CDR3 in DNA: TGTGCCAGCACCAGCGGGAGCGTTCCGAATGAGCAGTTCTTC. Residues: CASTSGSVPNEQFF.

V is TRBV28 and J is TRBJ2-5; possible D gene TRBD1, 6 bases. Germline CDR1 reads MDHEN; CDR2 reads SYDVKM. The V end was cut by 7 bases, the J end by 4 bases, with 22 bases between. The CDR3 totals 16 residues. CDR3 amino acids: CASIMRGRGIGETQYF. DNA for the CDR3: TGTGCCAGCATAATGAGGGGAAGGGGGATCGGAGAGACCCAGTACTTC.

The gene calls are TRBV29-1 and TRBJ1-1; D call uncertain. With 0 bases removed from V and 8 bases from J, the gap between germline ends came to 4 bases. CDR1 and CDR2 (germline): SQVTM, ANQGSEA. The CDR3 has 10 amino acids. The CDR3 is CSVEDAEAFF. The CDR3, as DNA: TGCAGCGTTGAAGATGCGGAAGCTTTCTTT. Full variable domain (missing parts from reference TRBV29-1 and TRBJ1-1): SAVISQKPSRDICQRGTSLTIQCQVDSQVTMMFWYRQQPGQSLTLIATANQGSEATYESGFVIDKFPISRPNLTFSTLTVSNMSPEDSSIYLCSVEDAEAFFGQGTRLTVV.

The chain uses TRBV19 and TRBJ2-5; 9 nucleotides align to TRBD2. The CDR3 totals 12 residues. The germline gives CDR1 LNHDA, CDR2 SQIVND (reference sequence). V was pared by 8 bases and J by 5 bases, with 3 bases of the junction left unmatched. In nucleotides, the CDR3 is TGTGCCAGTGCGGGAGGGCGGGAGACCCAGTACTTC. It encodes CASAGGRETQYF.